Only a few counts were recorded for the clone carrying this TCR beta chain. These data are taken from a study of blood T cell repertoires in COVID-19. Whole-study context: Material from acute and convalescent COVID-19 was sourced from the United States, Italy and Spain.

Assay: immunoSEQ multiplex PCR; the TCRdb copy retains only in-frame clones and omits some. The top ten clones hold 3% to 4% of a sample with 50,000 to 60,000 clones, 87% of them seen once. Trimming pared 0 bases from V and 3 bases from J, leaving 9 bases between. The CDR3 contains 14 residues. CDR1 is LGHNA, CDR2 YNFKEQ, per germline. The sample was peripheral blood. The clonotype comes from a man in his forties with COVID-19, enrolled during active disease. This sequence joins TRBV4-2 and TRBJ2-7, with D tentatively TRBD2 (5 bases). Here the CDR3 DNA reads TGTGCCAGCAGCCAAGAAGCGAGGGACTACGAGCAGTACTTC. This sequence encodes CASSQEARDYEQYF.